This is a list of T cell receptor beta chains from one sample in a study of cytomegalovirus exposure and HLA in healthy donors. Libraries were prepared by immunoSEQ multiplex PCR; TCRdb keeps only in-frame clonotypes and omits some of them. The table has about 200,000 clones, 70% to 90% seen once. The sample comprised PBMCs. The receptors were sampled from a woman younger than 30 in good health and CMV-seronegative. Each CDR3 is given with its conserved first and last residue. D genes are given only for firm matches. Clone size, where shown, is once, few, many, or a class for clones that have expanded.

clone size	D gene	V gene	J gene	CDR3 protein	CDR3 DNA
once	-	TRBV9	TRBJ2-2	CASSGIPRSGELFF	TGTGCCAGCAGCGGAATCCCTAGGTCCGGGGAGCTGTTTTTT
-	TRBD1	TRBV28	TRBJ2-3	CASIPTGTGSTDTQYF	TGTGCCAGCATCCCAACCGGGACAGGGAGCACAGATACGCAGTATTTT
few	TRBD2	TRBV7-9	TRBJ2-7	CASSLLLSGSSSYEQYF	TGTGCCAGCAGCTTACTCCTGAGCGGGAGCAGCTCCTACGAGCAGTACTTC
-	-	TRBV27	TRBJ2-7	CASSLSGGLYYEQYF	TGTGCCAGCAGTTTATCGGGGGGATTGTACTACGAGCAGTACTTC
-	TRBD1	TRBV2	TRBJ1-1	CASRGQGRTEAFF	TGTGCCAGCAGAGGACAGGGGAGGACTGAAGCTTTCTTT
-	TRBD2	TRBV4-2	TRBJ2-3	CASSLRLESGRADTQYF	TGTGCCAGCAGCCTCCGTCTAGAGAGCGGGAGAGCAGATACGCAGTATTTT
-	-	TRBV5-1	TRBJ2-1	CASSLDIDNEQFF	TGCGCCAGCAGCTTGGATATAGACAATGAGCAGTTCTTC
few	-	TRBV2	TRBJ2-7	CASSDNVAYEQYF	TGTGCCAGCAGTGATAACGTAGCCTACGAGCAGTACTTC
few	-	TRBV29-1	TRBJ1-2	CSVLGGGYGYTF	TGCAGCGTACTCGGCGGGGGCTATGGCTACACCTTC
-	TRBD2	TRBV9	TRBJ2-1	CASSVGSSGRAREQFF	TGTGCCAGCAGCGTAGGGTCAAGCGGGAGGGCCCGGGAGCAGTTCTTC
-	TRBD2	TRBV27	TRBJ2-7	CASSAGTGEGTSGRARLYEQYF	TGTGCCAGCAGCGCCGGGACAGGGGAAGGGACTAGCGGGAGGGCAAGGTTGTACGAGCAGTACTTC
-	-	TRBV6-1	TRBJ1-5	CASSEARPNQPQHF	TGTGCCAGCAGTGAAGCGCGGCCTAATCAGCCCCAGCATTTT
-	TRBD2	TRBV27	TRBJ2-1	CASSFGTSGRQGEQFF	TGTGCCAGCAGTTTTGGGACTAGCGGGAGACAGGGCGAGCAGTTCTTC
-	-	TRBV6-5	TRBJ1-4	CASSYSAGTSNEKLFF	TGTGCCAGCAGTTACTCTGCCGGGACTAGTAATGAAAAACTGTTTTTT
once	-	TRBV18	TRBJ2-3	CASSRGTGSDGTQYF	TGTGCCAGCTCACGGGGAACAGGGTCCGATGGTACGCAGTATTTT
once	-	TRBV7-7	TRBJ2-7	CASSLDGVGEQYF	TGTGCTAGCAGCTTAGATGGAGTCGGCGAGCAGTACTTC